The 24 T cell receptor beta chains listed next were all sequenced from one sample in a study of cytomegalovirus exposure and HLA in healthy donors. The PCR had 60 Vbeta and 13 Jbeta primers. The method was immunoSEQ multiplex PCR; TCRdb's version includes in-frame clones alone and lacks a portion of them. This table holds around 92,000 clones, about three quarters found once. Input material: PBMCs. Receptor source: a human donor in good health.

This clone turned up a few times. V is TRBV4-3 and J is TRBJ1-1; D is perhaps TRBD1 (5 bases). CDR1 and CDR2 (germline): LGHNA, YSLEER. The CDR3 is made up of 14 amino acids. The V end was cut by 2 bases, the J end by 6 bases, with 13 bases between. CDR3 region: CASSQRGVSPEAFF. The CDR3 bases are TGCGCCAGCAGCCAAAGGGGCGTATCCCCTGAAGCTTTCTTT.

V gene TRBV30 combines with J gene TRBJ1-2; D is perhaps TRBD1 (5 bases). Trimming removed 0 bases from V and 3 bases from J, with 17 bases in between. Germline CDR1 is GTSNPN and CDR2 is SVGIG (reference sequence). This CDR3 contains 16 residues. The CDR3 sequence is CAWSVRGGREDYGYTF. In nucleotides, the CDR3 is TGTGCCTGGAGTGTACGGGGTGGCAGGGAGGACTATGGCTACACCTTC.

The CDR3 region is CSVSQGKNIQYF. CDR3 sequence (DNA): TGCAGCGTCAGTCAGGGGAAAAACATTCAGTACTTC. The chain recombines TRBV29-1 with TRBJ2-4; D perhaps matches TRBD1 (6 bases). Trimming pared 6 bases from V and 4 bases from J, leaving 10 bases between. The CDR3 contains 12 residues. Germline CDR1 reads SQVTM; CDR2 reads ANQGSEA.

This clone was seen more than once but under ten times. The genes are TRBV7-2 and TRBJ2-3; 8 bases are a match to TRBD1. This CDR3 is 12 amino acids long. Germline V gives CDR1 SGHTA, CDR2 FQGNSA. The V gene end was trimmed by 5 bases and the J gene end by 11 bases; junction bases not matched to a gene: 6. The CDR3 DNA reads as TGTGCCAGCAGCCCCGGACAGGGTCGGCAGTATTTT. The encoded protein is CASSPGQGRQYF.

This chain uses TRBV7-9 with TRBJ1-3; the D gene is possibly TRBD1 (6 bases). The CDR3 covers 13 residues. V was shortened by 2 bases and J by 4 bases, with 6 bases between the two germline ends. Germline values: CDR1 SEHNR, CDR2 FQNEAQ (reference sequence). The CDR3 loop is CASSLQGGNTIYF. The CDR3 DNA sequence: TGTGCCAGCAGCTTACAGGGGGGAAACACCATATATTTT.

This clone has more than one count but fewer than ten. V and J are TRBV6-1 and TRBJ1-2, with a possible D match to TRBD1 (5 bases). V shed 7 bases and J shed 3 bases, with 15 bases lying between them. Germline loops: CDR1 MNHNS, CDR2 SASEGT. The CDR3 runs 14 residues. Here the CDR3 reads CASTQEGVYYGYTF. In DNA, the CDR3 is TGTGCCAGCACCCAGGAAGGGGTGTACTATGGCTACACCTTC.

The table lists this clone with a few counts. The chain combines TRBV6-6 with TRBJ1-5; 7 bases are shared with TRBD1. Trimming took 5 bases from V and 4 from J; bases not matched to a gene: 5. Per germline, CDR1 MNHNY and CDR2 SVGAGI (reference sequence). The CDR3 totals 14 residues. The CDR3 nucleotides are TGTGCCAGCAGTAATCCGGGACAGAATCAGCCCCAGCATTTT. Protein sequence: CASSNPGQNQPQHF.

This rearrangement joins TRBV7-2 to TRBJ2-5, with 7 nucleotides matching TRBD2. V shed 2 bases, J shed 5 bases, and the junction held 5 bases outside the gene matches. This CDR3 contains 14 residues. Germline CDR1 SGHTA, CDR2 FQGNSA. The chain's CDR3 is CASSLRGRAETQYF. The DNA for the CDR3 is TGTGCCAGCAGCTTACGAGGGAGGGCGGAGACCCAGTACTTC.

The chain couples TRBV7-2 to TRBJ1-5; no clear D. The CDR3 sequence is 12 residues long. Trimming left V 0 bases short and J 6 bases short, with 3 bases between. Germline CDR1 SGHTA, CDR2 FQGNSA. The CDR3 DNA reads TGTGCCAGCAGCTTAGCCGGTCAGCCCCAGCATTTT. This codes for CASSLAGQPQHF.

CDR3 protein: CASSLSGSTDTQYF. The CDR3 DNA reads TGTGCCAGCAGCCTTAGCGGGAGCACAGATACGCAGTATTTT. The chain employs TRBV14 and TRBJ2-3; 7 bases map to TRBD2. Losses at the gene ends were 4 bases for V and 0 bases for J; bases not matched to a gene: 1. CDR3 length: 14 residues. Germline V CDR1 and CDR2: SGHDN, FVKESK.

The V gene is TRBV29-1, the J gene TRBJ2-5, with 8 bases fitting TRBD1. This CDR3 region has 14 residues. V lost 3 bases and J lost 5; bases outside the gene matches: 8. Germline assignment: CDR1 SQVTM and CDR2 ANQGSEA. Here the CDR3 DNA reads TGCAGCGTTGAGCCCGGACAGGGTCGGGAGACCCAGTACTTC. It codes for CSVEPGQGRETQYF.

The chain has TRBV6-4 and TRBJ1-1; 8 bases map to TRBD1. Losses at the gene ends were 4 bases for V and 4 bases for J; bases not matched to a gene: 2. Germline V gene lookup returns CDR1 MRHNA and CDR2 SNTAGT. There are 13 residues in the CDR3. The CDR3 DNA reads TGTGCCAGCAGTGCTACAGGGGGCACTGAAGCTTTCTTT. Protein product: CASSATGGTEAFF.

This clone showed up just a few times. The CDR3 region is CASSLRRGATEAFF. The CDR3 DNA reads TGCGCCAGCAGCTTGCGGAGGGGTGCGACTGAAGCTTTCTTT. V gene TRBV5-1 combines with J gene TRBJ1-1, with D maybe TRBD1 (5 bases). V lost 1 base and J lost 5, with 12 bases in between. The CDR3 is made up of 14 amino acids. Per germline, CDR1 SGHRS and CDR2 YFSETQ.

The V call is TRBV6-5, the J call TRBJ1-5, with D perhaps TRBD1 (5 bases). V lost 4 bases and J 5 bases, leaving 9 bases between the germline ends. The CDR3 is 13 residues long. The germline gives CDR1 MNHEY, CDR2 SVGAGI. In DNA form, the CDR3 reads TGTGCCAGCAGTTGGGGCAGTGATCAGCCCCAGCATTTT. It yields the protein CASSWGSDQPQHF.

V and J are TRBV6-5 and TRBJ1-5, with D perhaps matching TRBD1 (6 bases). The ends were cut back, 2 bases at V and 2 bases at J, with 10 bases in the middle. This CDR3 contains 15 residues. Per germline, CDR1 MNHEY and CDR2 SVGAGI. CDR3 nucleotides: TGTGCCAGCAGTTACGGTACAGGGCGCAATCAGCCCCAGCATTTT. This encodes CASSYGTGRNQPQHF.

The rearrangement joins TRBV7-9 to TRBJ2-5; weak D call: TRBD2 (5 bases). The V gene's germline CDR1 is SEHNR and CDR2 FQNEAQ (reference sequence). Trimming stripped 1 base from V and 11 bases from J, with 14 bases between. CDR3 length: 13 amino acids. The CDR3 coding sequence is TGTGCCAGCAGCTTAGGCGGGCAGACCCCGCAGTACTTC. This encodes CASSLGGQTPQYF.

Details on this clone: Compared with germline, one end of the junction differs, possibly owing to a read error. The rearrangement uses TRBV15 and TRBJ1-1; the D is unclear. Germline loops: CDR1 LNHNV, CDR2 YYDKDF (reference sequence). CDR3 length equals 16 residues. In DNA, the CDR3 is TGTGCCGCCAGCACCCTGAGGATTCAGTTCGAAACTGAAGCTTTCTTT. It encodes CAASTLRIQFETEAFF.

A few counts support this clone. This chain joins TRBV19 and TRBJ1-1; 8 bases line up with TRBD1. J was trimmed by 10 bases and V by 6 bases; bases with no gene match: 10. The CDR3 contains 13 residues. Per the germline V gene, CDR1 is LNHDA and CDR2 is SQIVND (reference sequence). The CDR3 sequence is CASRGQEACGAFF. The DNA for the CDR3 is TGTGCCAGTAGGGGACAGGAGGCGTGCGGAGCTTTCTTT.

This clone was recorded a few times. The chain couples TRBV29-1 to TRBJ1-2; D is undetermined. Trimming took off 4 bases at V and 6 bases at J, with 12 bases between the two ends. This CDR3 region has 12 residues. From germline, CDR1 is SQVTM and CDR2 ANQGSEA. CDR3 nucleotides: TGCAGCGTTGCGGGAGCCCTCAATGGCTACACCTTC. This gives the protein CSVAGALNGYTF.

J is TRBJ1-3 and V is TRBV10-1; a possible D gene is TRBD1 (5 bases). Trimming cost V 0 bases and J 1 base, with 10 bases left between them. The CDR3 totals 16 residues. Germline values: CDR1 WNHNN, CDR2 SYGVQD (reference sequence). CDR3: CASSESPAGSGNTIYF. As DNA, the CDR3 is TGCGCCAGCAGTGAGTCTCCCGCAGGGTCTGGAAACACCATATATTTT.

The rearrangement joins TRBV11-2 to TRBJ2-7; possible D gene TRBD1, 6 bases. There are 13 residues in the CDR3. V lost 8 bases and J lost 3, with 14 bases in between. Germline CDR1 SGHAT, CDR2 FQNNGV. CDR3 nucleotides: TGTGCCAGCTCCGCCGGGACACTCTACGAGCAGTACTTC. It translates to CASSAGTLYEQYF.

CDR3 nucleotides: TGTGCCAGCAGCTTGAGGGACATAATATACGAGCAGTACTTC. It is translated as CASSLRDIIYEQYF. The chain joins TRBV7-6 to TRBJ2-7; D may be TRBD1 (6 bases). This CDR3 has 14 amino acids. V lost 3 bases, J lost 4 bases, and 13 bases lay in between. The germline V gene encodes CDR1 SGHVS and CDR2 FNYEAQ.

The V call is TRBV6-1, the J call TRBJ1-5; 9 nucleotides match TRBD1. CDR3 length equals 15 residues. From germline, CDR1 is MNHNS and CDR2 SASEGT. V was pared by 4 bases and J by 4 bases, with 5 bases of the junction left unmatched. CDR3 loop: CASSGGTGRNQPQHF. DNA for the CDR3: TGTGCCAGCAGTGGAGGGACAGGGAGGAATCAGCCCCAGCATTTT.

CDR3 protein: CASTTPRDRGPYNSPLHF. The CDR3 nucleotides are TGTGCCAGCACCACCCCTCGGGACAGGGGGCCCTATAATTCACCCCTCCACTTT. The chain joins TRBV2 to TRBJ1-6; TRBD1 agrees at 12 bases. Germline trimming cut 7 bases from V and 2 bases from J; bases unmatched to any gene: 9. The CDR3 spans 18 residues. In germline, CDR1 is SNHLY, CDR2 FYNNEI.